This TCR beta chain was documented in a study of T-cell memory formation after mild COVID-19. In this sample, this clonotype turned up many times. V gave up 0 bases and J gave up 2 bases, with 6 bases separating them. The CDR3 contains 15 residues. Looked up from germline, CDR1 is SGDLS and CDR2 is YYNGEE. TCRdb re-called the 5' RACE reads with MiXCR, one entry per CDR3 protein. The sample contains 200,000 or so distinct CDR3 sequences, roughly 10% of which appear only once. Input material: PBMCs or a T cell subset sorted from them (not recorded which). The receptor's source is a man between 18 and 29 years old who had mild COVID-19 (a few samples of this study predate the infection). Cell type and time point are not known. The gene calls are TRBV9 and TRBJ2-6; D ambiguous. This CDR3 is CASSVGGTGANVLTF. The CDR3, as DNA: TGTGCCAGCAGCGTAGGGGGAACTGGGGCCAACGTCCTGACTTTC.